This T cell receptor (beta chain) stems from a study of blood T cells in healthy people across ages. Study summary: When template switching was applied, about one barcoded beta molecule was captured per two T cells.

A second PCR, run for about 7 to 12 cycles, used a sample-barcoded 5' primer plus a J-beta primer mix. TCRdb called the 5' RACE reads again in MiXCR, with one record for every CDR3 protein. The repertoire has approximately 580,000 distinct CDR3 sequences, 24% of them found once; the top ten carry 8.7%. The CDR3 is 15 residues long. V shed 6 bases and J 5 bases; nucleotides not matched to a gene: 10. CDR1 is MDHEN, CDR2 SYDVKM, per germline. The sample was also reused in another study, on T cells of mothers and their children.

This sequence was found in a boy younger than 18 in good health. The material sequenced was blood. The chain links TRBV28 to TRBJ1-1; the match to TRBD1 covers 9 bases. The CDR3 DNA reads TGTGCCAGCAGCTCCGCCGGACAGGGGAGAACTGAAGCTTTCTTT. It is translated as CASSSAGQGRTEAFF. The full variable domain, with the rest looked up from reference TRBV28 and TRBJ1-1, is DVKVTQSSRYLVKRTGEKVFLECVQDMDHENMFWYRQDPGLGLRLIYFSYDVKMKEKGDIPEGYSVSREKKERFSLILESASTNQTSMYLCASSSAGQGRTEAFFGQGTRLTVV.